This paragraph covers one T cell receptor beta chain sequence. Its specificity is not known. Each CDR3 protein gets one entry after TCRdb re-called the 5' RACE reads with MiXCR. The table includes about 700,000 distinct CDR3 sequences, 15% to 20% detected once. This sample stems from a study of CD8 T cells in ankylosing spondylitis. Study observations and caveats: Within ankylosing spondylitis blood, a TCR beta motif made up of eight highly homologous variants appeared to be characteristic. A number of the motif variants had already been described in reactive arthritis synovial fluid and blood. The clones that were linked to disease were reported to be significantly enriched in matched synovial fluid samples from ankylosing spondylitis patients.

The CDR3 runs to 13 residues. V shed 7 bases, J shed 2 bases, and the junction held 3 bases outside the gene matches. The V gene's germline CDR1 is MNHNS and CDR2 SASEGT. The chain couples TRBV6-1 to TRBJ2-3; TRBD2 matches at 7 bases. The sequence was obtained from a male donor with ankylosing spondylitis. The sequenced material came from blood, either unsorted or a sorted T cell fraction (not recorded which). The CDR3 sequence: CASTRGDTDTQYF. Here the CDR3 DNA reads TGTGCCAGCACCCGGGGGGACACAGATACGCAGTATTTT.